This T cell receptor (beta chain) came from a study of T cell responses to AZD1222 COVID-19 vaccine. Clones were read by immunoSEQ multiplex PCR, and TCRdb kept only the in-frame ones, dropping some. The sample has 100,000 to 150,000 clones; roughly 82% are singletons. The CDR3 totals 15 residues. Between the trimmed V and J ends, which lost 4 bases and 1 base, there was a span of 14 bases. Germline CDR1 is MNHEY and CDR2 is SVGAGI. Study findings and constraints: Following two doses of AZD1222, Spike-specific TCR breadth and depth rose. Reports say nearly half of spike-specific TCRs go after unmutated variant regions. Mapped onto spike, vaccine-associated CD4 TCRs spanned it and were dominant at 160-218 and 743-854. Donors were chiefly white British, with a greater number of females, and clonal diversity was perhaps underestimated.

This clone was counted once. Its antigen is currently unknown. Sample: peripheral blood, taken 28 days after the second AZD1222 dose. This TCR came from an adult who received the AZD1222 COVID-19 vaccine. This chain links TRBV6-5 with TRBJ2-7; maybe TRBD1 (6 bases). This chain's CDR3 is CASSLTGRRSYEQYF. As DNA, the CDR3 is TGTGCCAGCAGTTTAACAGGGAGAAGGTCCTACGAGCAGTACTTC.